Detailed here is one T cell receptor beta chain. The antigen is not known. Treatment indicated: approximately 18 received Ad26.COV2.S at low or high dose, single or two shots; several received placebo; per-sample allocation not given. It was on day 63 after the first vaccine or placebo injection that samples were taken. The data originate from a study of Ad26.COV2.S vaccination and SARS-CoV-2 variants. Turning to the study itself: The study gave Ad26.COV2.S intramuscularly, once or twice 56 days apart.

Produced via immunoSEQ multiplex PCR; TCRdb's table is partial and in-frame only. Seen here are about 410,000 clones, about 92% observed once, and the top ten hold around 1.8%. Points from the study as a whole: Those who received vaccine or placebo ended up with similar non-spike TCR breadth.

Trimming took 3 bases from V and 4 from J, leaving 18 bases between them. This CDR3 has 16 amino acids. Germline-derived CDR1 and CDR2 are KGHSH and LQKENI. Sequences were derived from peripheral blood, sampled in a trial of Ad26.COV2.S vaccine versus placebo. The genes are TRBV18 and TRBJ1-2, with TRBD1 as a possible D gene (6 bases). The receptor's source is a person aged 18 to 59 who received the Ad26.COV2.S COVID-19 vaccine or a placebo. CDR3 nucleotide sequence: TGTGCCAGCTCACCGGAATCACCACAGGGTGCCTATGGCTACACCTTC. Protein: CASSPESPQGAYGYTF.